This T cell receptor beta chain was recovered during a study of blood T cell repertoires in COVID-19. The assay was immunoSEQ multiplex PCR, and TCRdb's table has in-frame clones only and misses some. The sample holds 200,000 to 250,000 clones; approximately 90% are singletons and the top ten take more than 8.5%. J was trimmed by 2 bases and V by 3 bases; bases with no gene match: 9. The germline CDR1 and CDR2 sequences are SGHRS and YFSETQ. The CDR3 runs 17 residues. The V call is TRBV5-1, the J call TRBJ2-3; 10 bases match TRBD2. The TCR comes from a woman between 45 and 65 years old with COVID-19, enrolled during active disease. Sequences were obtained from peripheral blood. CDR3 sequence (DNA): TGCGCCAGCAGCTCGGGGGGACTAGCGAGATTCACAGATACGCAGTATTTT. Its protein is CASSSGGLARFTDTQYF.